The next 4 T cell receptor beta chains were all read from a single sample in a study of T cell responses to AZD1222 COVID-19 vaccine. Measured with immunoSEQ multiplex PCR; TCRdb has only the in-frame clones, and not every one. Seen here are about 140,000 clones, around four fifths observed once, and the top ten hold over 4%. The material sequenced was peripheral blood, taken on day 0 of AZD1222 vaccination. The receptors originated from an adult in good health.

This chain connects TRBV3-1 (or the pseudogene TRBV3-2) to TRBJ1-2, with 8 positions matching TRBD1. The V segment lost 1 base and the J segment 2 bases; nucleotides outside the gene matches: 6. CDR3 length: 16 residues. CDR1 LGHDT and CDR2 YNNKEL come from the germline V gene (reference sequence). The chain's CDR3 is CASSQVGTGVNYGYTF. Here the CDR3 DNA reads TGTGCCAGCAGCCAAGTAGGGACAGGAGTCAACTATGGCTACACCTTC.

The V and J genes are TRBV19 and TRBJ1-3; D call uncertain. Germline V gives CDR1 LNHDA, CDR2 SQIVND (reference sequence). V was clipped by 4 bases and J by 1 base, with 11 bases between them. This CDR3 has 15 residues. This chain's CDR3 is CASSTQVLSGNTIYF. The DNA of the CDR3 is TGTGCCAGTAGTACTCAAGTCTTATCTGGAAACACCATATATTTT.

The chain has TRBV9 and TRBJ1-1; D gene uncertain. The CDR3 covers 15 residues. V was pared by 6 bases and J by 3 bases, with 18 bases between. CDR1 is SGDLS, CDR2 YYNGEE, per germline. The CDR3 DNA is TGTGCCAGCATCCAAAAAGGGCTAGGGCACACTGAAGCTTTCTTT. Translated: CASIQKGLGHTEAFF.

The chain is built from TRBV3-1 (or the pseudogene TRBV3-2) and TRBJ1-4; a weak D match, TRBD1 (5 bases). Per germline, CDR1 LGHDT and CDR2 YNNKEL (reference sequence). V lost 4 bases, J lost 8 bases, and 11 bases lay in between. The CDR3 is 13 residues long. The CDR3 DNA sequence: TGTGCCAGCAGCCGGGGCTGGGGGGAAAAACTGTTTTTT. It specifies CASSRGWGEKLFF.